The 5 T cell receptor beta chains below all came from one sample that was sequenced in a study of response to subunit inactivated influenza vaccine. TCRdb independently ran MiXCR on the RT-PCR reads; one entry per CDR3 protein. The sample contains around 760,000 distinct CDR3 sequences, 11% to 15% of which appear only once. Source: PBMCs from blood, taken less than 15 days before vaccination. Source of these receptors: a man aged 45-65 years who received an inactivated influenza vaccine.

The V and J genes are TRBV19 and TRBJ2-2; D may be TRBD2 (5 bases). The CDR3 runs 14 residues. Germline CDR1 reads LNHDA; CDR2 reads SQIVND (reference sequence). V dropped 5 bases and J dropped 4 bases, with 11 bases sitting between them. This CDR3 is CASSPREPTGELFF. DNA for the CDR3: TGTGCCAGTAGTCCCCGGGAACCCACCGGGGAGCTGTTTTTT.

This chain uses TRBV20-1 with TRBJ2-7; weak D call: TRBD2 (6 bases). The V end was cut by 6 bases, the J end by 0 bases, with 15 bases between. The CDR3 loop spans 14 amino acids. CDR1 DFQATT and CDR2 SNEGSKA come from the germline V gene (reference sequence). The CDR3 nucleotides read TGCAGTGCCAAAGCGGGTCCCAGCTCCTACGAGCAGTACTTC. Amino acids: CSAKAGPSSYEQYF.

The sample holds many counts of this clonotype. This chain uses TRBV20-1 with TRBJ2-7, with D maybe TRBD2 (6 bases). Trimming pared 4 bases from V and 9 bases from J, leaving 22 bases between. Germline V gene lookup returns CDR1 DFQATT and CDR2 SNEGSKA (reference sequence). The CDR3 extends over 14 amino acids. CDR3 nucleotides: TGCAGTGCTACCCGACTAGATGTGGGTCTGTGGCAGTACTTC. Its protein product is CSATRLDVGLWQYF.

This chain joins TRBV2 and TRBJ2-3, with 7 bases matching TRBD2. Germline CDR1 and CDR2: SNHLY and FYNNEI. This CDR3 comprises 15 residues. J lost 3 bases, V lost 11 bases, and 14 bases had no gene match. CDR3 in amino acids: CAYNAGVAKTDTQYF. In DNA, the CDR3 is TGTGCCTACAACGCGGGGGTGGCAAAGACAGATACGCAGTATTTT.

The chain joins TRBV20-1 to TRBJ2-5, with D possibly being TRBD1 or TRBD2 (5 bases each). This CDR3 has 14 amino acids. V was clipped by 4 bases and J by 3 bases, with 15 bases between them. Germline CDR1 DFQATT, CDR2 SNEGSKA (reference sequence). The DNA for the CDR3 is TGCAGTGCTACCGGGACCAACATAAAAGAGACCCAGTACTTC. Translation gives CSATGTNIKETQYF.